The 29 T cell receptor beta chains listed next were all sequenced from one sample in a study of post-analysis software for immune sequencing data. Unique molecular identifiers were built into the TCR beta cDNA libraries. TCRdb re-analysed the PCR reads in MiXCR, keeping a single row per CDR3 protein. The data hold approximately 570,000 distinct CDR3 sequences, with 44% observed a single time. Findings and limits, study-wide: In patients, TRBV5-6, TRBV5-1 and TRBV20-1 belonged to four or five TRBV segments found more frequently than in controls.

Their antigens remain unidentified. The sequenced material came from blood. These receptors all stem from a girl aged 10 to 17 with multiple sclerosis.

The gene calls are TRBV3-1 and TRBJ1-2; D remains unclear. V was trimmed by 0 bases and J by 4 bases, leaving 6 bases between them. The length of the CDR3 is 13 residues. Germline CDR1 and CDR2: LGHDT and YNNKEL (reference sequence). The CDR3 nucleotides read TGTGCCAGCAGCCAAGAGCTCCGCTATGGCTACACCTTC. Its translation: CASSQELRYGYTF.

This clonotype has more than one count but fewer than ten. This CDR3 reads CASSEELAKNIQYF. The CDR3 DNA sequence: TGTGCCAGCAGTGAAGAACTAGCCAAAAACATTCAGTACTTC. The chain combines TRBV2 with TRBJ2-4; D remains unclear. V shed 1 base and J shed 0 bases, with 4 bases lying between them. CDR1 and CDR2 (germline): SNHLY, FYNNEI. This CDR3 has 14 residues.

This chain connects TRBV7-2 to TRBJ1-5, with D hard to call. The CDR3 extends over 14 amino acids. Germline lookup yields CDR1 SGHTA and CDR2 FQGNSA. Trimming shortened V by 5 bases and J by 0 bases, and 8 bases separated the two germline ends. CDR3 sequence: CASSRTVSNQPQHF. The CDR3 DNA follows: TGTGCCAGCAGCAGGACTGTTAGCAATCAGCCCCAGCATTTT.

The V and J genes are TRBV12-3 or TRBV12-4 and TRBJ1-5, with D tentatively TRBD1 (5 bases). V was cut by 6 bases and J by 0 bases, with 18 bases left in between. The CDR3 runs to 17 residues. The CDR3 DNA sequence: TGTGCCAGCAGCAAACGCTCGGGACTGTCTAGCAATCAGCCCCAGCATTTT. This translates into CASSKRSGLSSNQPQHF.

This chain connects TRBV5-1 to TRBJ2-1; TRBD1 matches 7 bases. CDR3 size: 14 residues. With 0 bases clipped from V and 8 bases from J, the junction kept 5 bases outside the gene matches. Germline assignment: CDR1 SGHRS and CDR2 YFSETQ. In DNA form, the CDR3 reads TGCGCCAGCAGCTTGGGGGGACAGTTACATGAGCAGTTCTTC. This gives the protein CASSLGGQLHEQFF.

CDR3 residues: CASETGNNEQFF. The CDR3 coding sequence is TGTGCCAGCGAGACAGGCAACAATGAGCAGTTCTTC. The V call is TRBV12-3 or TRBV12-4, the J call TRBJ2-1, with D perhaps matching TRBD1 (6 bases). V was pared by 8 bases and J by 5 bases, with 10 bases between. The CDR3 contains 12 residues.

This clonotype appeared a few times. The chain combines TRBV6-5 with TRBJ2-5, with 11 bases aligning to TRBD2. With 7 bases clipped from V and 2 bases from J, the junction kept 6 bases outside the gene matches. This CDR3 is built from 15 residues. In germline, CDR1 is MNHEY, CDR2 SVGAGI. CDR3 DNA: TGTGCCAGCAAGCCTAGCGGGGGGTGGCAAGAGACCCAGTACTTC. Translating it yields CASKPSGGWQETQYF.

This clonotype showed up just a few times. The rearrangement uses TRBV7-8 and TRBJ2-1, with a tentative D call TRBD2 (6 bases). The V gene's germline CDR1 is SGHVS and CDR2 FQNEAQ. This CDR3 has 15 amino acids. V lost 1 base and J lost 5, with 12 bases in between. The CDR3 sequence: CASSLEEGRHNEQFF. The CDR3 DNA sequence: TGTGCCAGCAGCTTAGAGGAGGGTCGCCACAATGAGCAGTTCTTC.

This clonotype was seen only a few times. CDR3 bases: TGCAGTGCTAGAGATCTAGCGGGCACAGATACGCAGTATTTT. Protein: CSARDLAGTDTQYF. The V and J genes are TRBV20-1 and TRBJ2-3; 7 nucleotides align to TRBD2. The germline CDR1 and CDR2 sequences are DFQATT and SNEGSKA (reference sequence). The CDR3 loop spans 14 amino acids. V lost 0 bases to trimming and J lost 1 base; unmatched junction nucleotides: 1.

This clonotype turned up a few times. The rearrangement links TRBV29-1 to TRBJ2-3; 9 nucleotides align to TRBD2. Trimming at V came to 2 bases and at J to 2 bases, leaving 8 bases not matched to a gene. Germline CDR1 is SQVTM and CDR2 is ANQGSEA. The CDR3 contains 16 residues. The CDR3 DNA sequence: TGCAGCGTTGAATCGCTCCAGCGGGGGGACACAGATACGCAGTATTTT. The encoded protein is CSVESLQRGDTDTQYF.

V is TRBV12-3 or TRBV12-4 and J is TRBJ2-5; the D gene is possibly TRBD2 (5 bases). V was trimmed by 1 base and J by 5 bases, leaving 11 bases between them. The CDR3 loop spans 14 amino acids. The CDR3 is CASSLGPEEETQYF. CDR3 DNA: TGTGCCAGCAGTTTAGGGCCGGAGGAGGAGACCCAGTACTTC.

The CDR3: CASSTGQGTSYEQYF. CDR3 nucleotides: TGTGCCAGCAGCACGGGACAGGGTACCTCCTACGAGCAGTACTTC. The genes are TRBV2 and TRBJ2-7; 9 nucleotides match TRBD1. The CDR3 consists of 15 residues. V was pared by 6 bases and J by 0 bases, with 6 bases of the junction left unmatched. In germline, CDR1 is SNHLY, CDR2 FYNNEI.

This clonotype occurred a few times. The CDR3 sequence is CASRPGQANEQFF. The CDR3 bases are TGCGCCAGCCGACCGGGACAAGCCAATGAGCAGTTCTTC. The V gene is TRBV5-1, the J gene TRBJ2-1; possibly TRBD1 for D (6 bases). Germline V CDR1 and CDR2: SGHRS, YFSETQ. This CDR3 spans 13 amino acids. Trimming pared 7 bases from V and 6 bases from J, leaving 14 bases between. The full variable domain, completed using reference TRBV5-1 and TRBJ2-1, is KAGVTQTPRYLIKTRGQQVTLSCSPISGHRSVSWYQQTPGQGLQFLFEYFSETQRNKGNFPGRFSGRQFSNSRSEMNVSTLELGDSALYLCASRPGQANEQFFGPGTRLTVL.

This clonotype showed up just a few times. The chain employs TRBV20-1 and TRBJ2-5, with D possibly matching TRBD1 (6 bases). This CDR3 contains 14 residues. The germline V gene encodes CDR1 DFQATT and CDR2 SNEGSKA (reference sequence). Trimming stripped 1 base from V and 9 bases from J, with 18 bases between. CDR3: CSARAGHLDAAQYF. The CDR3 bases are TGCAGTGCTAGAGCGGGACACCTTGACGCGGCCCAGTACTTC.

This clonotype has a handful of counts. The chain combines TRBV7-9 with TRBJ2-1, with TRBD2 identical over 11 bases. V gave up 8 bases and J gave up 1 base; unmatched junction bases: 13. The germline V gene encodes CDR1 SEHNR and CDR2 FQNEAQ (reference sequence). The CDR3 loop spans 18 amino acids. This CDR3 is CASVVTSGVPQSYNEQFF. As DNA, the CDR3 is TGTGCCAGCGTCGTGACTAGCGGGGTTCCGCAGTCCTACAATGAGCAGTTCTTC.

The genes are TRBV5-5 and TRBJ2-5; the D is unclear. This CDR3 has 14 amino acids. Germline values: CDR1 SGHKS, CDR2 YYEKEE (reference sequence). The V gene lost 5 bases and the J gene lost 5 bases, with 16 bases spanning the gap. Here the CDR3 reads CASSINLPPETQYF. The CDR3 DNA reads TGTGCCAGCAGTATCAATCTGCCTCCGGAGACCCAGTACTTC.

V usage is TRBV12-3 or TRBV12-4 and J usage is TRBJ2-1; D gene unclear. The CDR3 runs 15 residues. V was pared by 6 bases and J by 4 bases, with 16 bases between. CDR3 DNA sequence: TGTGCCAGCAGCATAATAGCTCGATATTACAATGAGCAGTTCTTC. It encodes CASSIIARYYNEQFF.

V is TRBV7-6 and J is TRBJ2-7; D possibly corresponds to TRBD2 (6 bases). Per the germline V gene, CDR1 is SGHVS and CDR2 is FNYEAQ. This CDR3 region has 14 residues. Trimming cost V 1 base and J 2 bases, with 9 bases left between them. CDR3 region: CASSLGRGPYEQYF. The DNA for the CDR3 is TGTGCCAGCAGCTTAGGGCGGGGACCCTACGAGCAGTACTTC.

Here the CDR3 reads CASSLRPGQGNEQYF. CDR3 in DNA: TGCGCCAGCAGCTTGCGACCGGGACAGGGAAACGAGCAGTACTTC. V and J are TRBV5-1 and TRBJ2-7; 9 nucleotides agree with TRBD1. The junction had 7 bases not matched to a gene; V was cut back by 1 base and J by 5 bases. The germline CDR1 and CDR2 sequences are SGHRS and YFSETQ. This CDR3 region has 15 residues.

This chain links TRBV7-3 with TRBJ1-2, with a weak D call TRBD1 (5 bases). CDR3 length: 14 residues. Germline lookup yields CDR1 SGHTA and CDR2 FQGTGA. V lost 2 bases, J lost 3 bases, and 10 bases lay in between. This CDR3 reads CASSLDSRDYGYTF. The CDR3 region has the DNA TGTGCCAGCAGCTTAGACAGCAGAGACTATGGCTACACCTTC.

The chain couples TRBV5-1 to TRBJ2-5, with 8 bases aligning to TRBD2. Germline CDR1 SGHRS, CDR2 YFSETQ. V was clipped by 5 bases and J by 3 bases; unmatched bases: 6. CDR3 length: 14 amino acids. Written as DNA, the CDR3 is TGCGCCAGCAGACTTAGCGGGGAAAAAGAGACCCAGTACTTC. It translates to CASRLSGEKETQYF. The variable domain in full, completed from reference TRBV5-1 and TRBJ2-5, reads KAGVTQTPRYLIKTRGQQVTLSCSPISGHRSVSWYQQTPGQGLQFLFEYFSETQRNKGNFPGRFSGRQFSNSRSEMNVSTLELGDSALYLCASRLSGEKETQYFGPGTRLLVL.

The chain uses TRBV12-3 or TRBV12-4 and TRBJ2-5, with 10 bases matching TRBD1. Losses at the gene ends were 5 bases for V and 4 bases for J; bases not matched to a gene: 7. The CDR3 has 15 residues. The CDR3 nucleotides read TGTGCCAGCAGTCCTCTTGACAGGGGGCGAGAGACCCAGTACTTC. Its protein product is CASSPLDRGRETQYF.

V usage is TRBV7-8 and J usage is TRBJ2-2, with a weak D call TRBD2 (6 bases). From germline, CDR1 is SGHVS and CDR2 FQNEAQ. V was clipped by 5 bases and J by 5 bases, with 15 bases between them. This CDR3 region has 15 residues. The CDR3 sequence is CASSRDSRGTGELFF. CDR3 nucleotide sequence: TGTGCCAGCAGCCGGGACTCCCGTGGGACCGGGGAGCTGTTTTTT.

This clonotype was counted between two and nine times. This rearrangement joins TRBV12-3 or TRBV12-4 to TRBJ2-7; D uncertain. Trimming pared 5 bases from V and 5 bases from J, leaving 13 bases between. The CDR3 totals 13 residues. This CDR3 is CASSLRAPDEQYF. The CDR3 nucleotides are TGTGCCAGCAGTCTCCGGGCCCCGGACGAGCAGTACTTC.

The chain uses TRBV20-1 and TRBJ2-1, with 10 nucleotides matching TRBD2. CDR3 length equals 14 residues. The V and J ends lost 3 bases and 7 bases, in that order; junction bases with no gene match: 6. Germline assignment: CDR1 DFQATT and CDR2 SNEGSKA (reference sequence). The CDR3 coding sequence is TGCAGTGCTAGGGCCAGCGGGGGGGGTAATGAGCAGTTCTTC. Its protein is CSARASGGGNEQFF.

The CDR3 DNA sequence: TGTGCCAGCAGTTTAGGGACTAGAACGGTAAACGAGCAGTACTTC. Encoded protein: CASSLGTRTVNEQYF. V and J are TRBV12-3 or TRBV12-4 and TRBJ2-7, with 7 nucleotides matching TRBD2. The CDR3 runs 15 residues. The trim removed 1 base at V and 5 bases at J, leaving 8 bases unmatched.

V is TRBV3-1 and J is TRBJ2-7; D ambiguous. The V gene lost 0 bases and the J gene lost 3 bases, with 12 bases spanning the gap. The CDR3 extends over 15 amino acids. Looked up from germline, CDR1 is LGHDT and CDR2 is YNNKEL (reference sequence). As DNA, the CDR3 is TGTGCCAGCAGCCAAGATCTTGTCAGTATCTACGAGCAGTACTTC. Amino acids: CASSQDLVSIYEQYF.

The chain has TRBV27 and TRBJ2-1; D gene uncertain. Trimming shortened V by 2 bases and J by 8 bases, and 10 bases separated the two germline ends. The CDR3 contains 13 residues. CDR1 and CDR2 (germline): MNHEY, SMNVEV (reference sequence). CDR3 DNA: TGTGCCAGCAGTTTAGGCCCGAGTGATGAGCAGTTCTTC. This encodes CASSLGPSDEQFF.

The sample holds a few counts of this clonotype. The genes are TRBV6-5 and TRBJ2-1; unclear D gene. Germline CDR1 reads MNHEY; CDR2 reads SVGAGI. The CDR3 has 15 amino acids. V was cut by 2 bases and J by 8 bases, with 16 bases left in between. The CDR3 spells CASSYRVVLDHEQFF. In nucleotides, the CDR3 is TGTGCCAGCAGTTACAGGGTCGTTCTGGACCATGAGCAGTTCTTC.